The 27 T cell receptor beta chains below were found in one sample sequenced in a study of shared clonotypes between healthy human individuals. Sequencing was performed with immunoSEQ multiplex PCR; in TCRdb, only in-frame clones are kept and a portion is missing. Altogether a few million clones are present, less than 95% being singletons, with the ten largest covering 0.37%. Sequenced: naive CD4+ T cells from PBMCs. The sample's subset: CD45RA+ positively selected. These receptors all stem from a young man in good health. Some clones in this sample may be carry-over from other donors' samples.

For this clone: Other DNA sequences from this sample encode an identical CDR3 as well. The CDR3 is CASSLVRGTYEQYF. The CDR3 coding sequence is TGTGCCAGCAGCTTAGTGCGAGGTACCTACGAGCAGTACTTC. The chain joins TRBV7-2 to TRBJ2-7; D uncertain. Germline V gene sequence: CDR1 SGHTA, CDR2 FQGNSA. Trimming stripped 1 base from V and 2 bases from J, with 9 bases between. The CDR3 consists of 14 residues.

This chain links TRBV7-2 with TRBJ2-7; the D gene is possibly TRBD1 (5 bases). The CDR3 totals 14 residues. Trimming shortened V by 1 base and J by 0 bases, and 7 bases separated the two germline ends. Germline V gene data show CDR1 as SGHTA and CDR2 as FQGNSA. CDR3 residues: CASSLGGDSYEQYF. In DNA, the CDR3 is TGTGCCAGCAGCTTAGGGGGCGACTCCTACGAGCAGTACTTC.

The V call is TRBV27, the J call TRBJ2-2; no definite D call. This CDR3 comprises 12 residues. Deletions cut 9 bases from V and 2 bases from J, with 7 bases between. Per germline, CDR1 MNHEY and CDR2 SMNVEV (reference sequence). The CDR3 protein is CASFPNTGELFF. CDR3 coding DNA: TGTGCCAGTTTCCCTAACACCGGGGAGCTGTTTTTT.

About this clone: The limits of the CDR3 on the DNA are not certain, so only TCRdb's listed CDR3 is given. V gene TRBV7-9 combines with J gene TRBJ1-2. The CDR3 adds up to 13 amino acids, both ends counted. Germline V gene data show CDR1 as SEHNR and CDR2 as FQNEAQ (reference sequence). The CDR3 region is CASSFGEGYGYTF.

The chain carries TRBV19 and TRBJ1-1, with D hard to call. The CDR3 length is 15 residues. V dropped 6 bases and J dropped 6 bases, with 20 bases sitting between them. CDR1 and CDR2 from the germline V gene are LNHDA and SQIVND (reference sequence). In DNA form, the CDR3 reads TGTGCCAGTAGAGGACGGGAGCTAGTGGTGGCTGAAGCTTTCTTT. Amino acid sequence: CASRGRELVVAEAFF.

About this clone: Other DNA variants within this sample encode the same CDR3. J is TRBJ2-1 and V is TRBV7-9; TRBD2 matches at 12 bases. Unmatched junction bases numbered 2, after V lost 2 bases and J lost 6 bases. The CDR3 runs 15 residues. Per the germline V gene, CDR1 is SEHNR and CDR2 is FQNEAQ (reference sequence). The CDR3 reads CASSLLGLAGNEQFF. In nucleotides, the CDR3 is TGTGCCAGCAGCTTACTGGGACTAGCGGGCAATGAGCAGTTCTTC.

This chain uses TRBV18 with TRBJ2-1; 11 bases align to TRBD2. Losses at the gene ends were 1 base for V and 0 bases for J; bases not matched to a gene: 5. From germline, CDR1 is KGHSH and CDR2 LQKENI. The CDR3 loop spans 18 amino acids. The CDR3 protein is CASSPLGLAASSYNEQFF. In DNA form, the CDR3 reads TGTGCCAGCTCACCACTGGGACTAGCGGCATCCTCCTACAATGAGCAGTTCTTC.

This rearrangement joins TRBV5-1 to TRBJ2-7, with TRBD2 identical over 10 bases. This CDR3 region has 14 residues. CDR1 is SGHRS, CDR2 YFSETQ, per germline. Unmatched junction bases numbered 11, after V lost 7 bases and J lost 7 bases. Here the CDR3 reads CASSLLAGSGEQYF. The CDR3 region has the DNA TGCGCCAGCTCGCTACTAGCGGGGTCGGGGGAGCAGTACTTC. The variable domain in full, with the rest retrieved from reference TRBV5-1 and TRBJ2-7, is KAGVTQTPRYLIKTRGQQVTLSCSPISGHRSVSWYQQTPGQGLQFLFEYFSETQRNKGNFPGRFSGRQFSNSRSEMNVSTLELGDSALYLCASSLLAGSGEQYFGPGTRLTVT.

For the CDR3, the DNA is TGCGCCAGCAGCCCTACGGGGACAGGGAGTGAAAAACTGTTTTTT. This translates into CASSPTGTGSEKLFF. V is TRBV5-1 and J is TRBJ1-4; 9 bases line up with TRBD1. Looked up from germline, CDR1 is SGHRS and CDR2 is YFSETQ. The J segment lost 7 bases and the V segment lost 4 bases, leaving 8 bases of the junction unmatched. The CDR3 is made up of 15 amino acids. Based on the CDR3 plus reference TRBV5-1 and TRBJ1-4, the full variable domain is KAGVTQTPRYLIKTRGQQVTLSCSPISGHRSVSWYQQTPGQGLQFLFEYFSETQRNKGNFPGRFSGRQFSNSRSEMNVSTLELGDSALYLCASSPTGTGSEKLFFGSGTQLSVL.

Concerning this clone: The sample has other DNA sequences that encode this CDR3 too. In nucleotides, the CDR3 is TGTGCCAGCTCGCCCACCCCAGATACGCAGTATTTT. Amino acid sequence: CASSPTPDTQYF. The V and J genes are TRBV18 and TRBJ2-3; D gene uncertain. The germline V gene has CDR1 KGHSH and CDR2 LQKENI. V lost 6 bases and J lost 4, with 8 bases in between. This CDR3 spans 12 amino acids.

This chain connects TRBV2 to TRBJ2-1, with a possible D match to TRBD2 (6 bases). The V end was cut by 3 bases, the J end by 10 bases, with 16 bases between. The germline V gene has CDR1 SNHLY and CDR2 FYNNEI. This CDR3 is built from 14 residues. This CDR3 is CASSENEAGREQFF. CDR3 sequence (DNA): TGTGCCAGCAGTGAGAACGAGGCGGGGAGAGAGCAGTTCTTC.

The chain carries TRBV28 and TRBJ1-1; TRBD1 matches 7 bases. The CDR3 sequence is 14 residues long. Germline CDR1 is MDHEN and CDR2 is SYDVKM. V gave up 7 bases and J gave up 6 bases; unmatched junction bases: 11. DNA for the CDR3: TGTGCCAGCAAGGTAGGGGGCGCCGGCCCTGAAGCTTTCTTT. Translated: CASKVGGAGPEAFF.

CDR3 DNA: TGCGCCAGCAGCTTCCGGACTAGCCGAGGAGAGACCCAGTACTTC. Protein: CASSFRTSRGETQYF. This chain joins TRBV5-1 and TRBJ2-5; TRBD2 matches 8 bases. The J segment lost 4 bases and the V segment lost 2 bases, leaving 7 bases of the junction unmatched. CDR1 and CDR2 from the germline V gene are SGHRS and YFSETQ. The CDR3 covers 15 residues. The full variable domain, its missing parts supplied by reference TRBV5-1 and TRBJ2-5, is KAGVTQTPRYLIKTRGQQVTLSCSPISGHRSVSWYQQTPGQGLQFLFEYFSETQRNKGNFPGRFSGRQFSNSRSEMNVSTLELGDSALYLCASSFRTSRGETQYFGPGTRLLVL.

The chain uses TRBV4-3 and TRBJ2-5; D ambiguous. Germline V CDR1 and CDR2: LGHNA, YSLEER. The V end lost 1 base, the J end lost 4 bases, and 10 bases lay between the germline ends. The CDR3 loop spans 14 amino acids. The DNA for the CDR3 is TGCGCCAGCAGCCAAGGAACCTTCGGAGAGACCCAGTACTTC. Translating it yields CASSQGTFGETQYF.

The chain couples TRBV29-1 to TRBJ2-1; TRBD1 is a possible D gene (5 bases). The CDR3 loop spans 16 amino acids. The V gene lost 6 bases and the J gene lost 0 bases, with 18 bases spanning the gap. Germline V gene lookup returns CDR1 SQVTM and CDR2 ANQGSEA. CDR3 sequence: CSVLHLGALSYNEQFF. CDR3 nucleotide sequence: TGCAGCGTCCTCCACCTAGGGGCCCTCTCCTACAATGAGCAGTTCTTC.

The gene calls are TRBV19 and TRBJ2-7, with D perhaps TRBD2 (5 bases). CDR3 length: 15 residues. Trimming cost V 6 bases and J 3 bases, with 18 bases left between them. Germline V gene lookup returns CDR1 LNHDA and CDR2 SQIVND (reference sequence). For the CDR3, the DNA is TGTGCCAGTAGAGGGTACGAGGGATCGATCTACGAGCAGTACTTC. Its protein is CASRGYEGSIYEQYF.

This clone came up once. The chain links TRBV7-9 to TRBJ2-7, with 9 bases aligning to TRBD1. V gave up 4 bases and J gave up 4 bases; unmatched junction bases: 5. Germline assignment: CDR1 SEHNR and CDR2 FQNEAQ (reference sequence). The CDR3 consists of 14 residues. The chain's CDR3 is CASSSGTGRYEQYF. The CDR3 DNA follows: TGTGCCAGCAGCTCCGGGACAGGGAGATACGAGCAGTACTTC.

This clone was detected only a few times. J is TRBJ1-5 and V is TRBV2, with 10 bases that match TRBD1. V trimming: 6 bases; J trimming: 2 bases; junction bases outside the gene matches: 7. This CDR3 is 16 amino acids long. The germline CDR1 and CDR2 sequences are SNHLY and FYNNEI. The CDR3 DNA is TGTGCCAGCAGGGAGACAGGGGGCGCCGGCAATCAGCCCCAGCATTTT. Protein: CASRETGGAGNQPQHF.

The chain employs TRBV7-2 and TRBJ2-7; 11 nucleotides match TRBD2. J gave up 6 bases and V 5 bases, and 6 bases lay outside the gene matches. The V gene's germline CDR1 is SGHTA and CDR2 FQGNSA. There are 14 residues in the CDR3. The CDR3 nucleotides read TGTGCCAGCAGCGTCACTAGCGGGAGTTCCGAGCAGTACTTC. Residues: CASSVTSGSSEQYF.

The CDR3 protein is CASSRDGRGRGYTF. The CDR3 DNA follows: TGTGCCAGCAGCCGGGACGGGCGTGGACGTGGCTACACCTTC. The rearrangement joins TRBV6-6 to TRBJ1-2, with TRBD1 as a possible D gene (5 bases). Trimming pared 6 bases from V and 7 bases from J, leaving 18 bases between. Germline V gene lookup returns CDR1 MNHNY and CDR2 SVGAGI (reference sequence). The CDR3 is made up of 14 amino acids.

The chain's CDR3 is CSVELAREQYF. CDR3 nucleotide sequence: TGCAGCGTTGAACTGGCGCGGGAGCAGTACTTC. The chain combines TRBV29-1 with TRBJ2-7; D remains unclear. Germline values: CDR1 SQVTM, CDR2 ANQGSEA. The CDR3 has 11 residues. V gave up 2 bases and J gave up 7 bases, with 9 bases separating them.

The DNA for the CDR3 is TGTGCCAGCAGCCCTAGGACTAGCGGGAGTTTGAGGCAGTTCTTC. Residues: CASSPRTSGSLRQFF. This rearrangement joins TRBV7-8 to TRBJ2-1; 13 bases are a match to TRBD2. The CDR3 consists of 15 residues. CDR1 SGHVS and CDR2 FQNEAQ come from the germline V gene. V trimming: 5 bases; J trimming: 12 bases; junction bases outside the gene matches: 10. Looking up the rest from reference TRBV7-8 and TRBJ2-1 gives the full variable domain: GAGVSQSPRYKVAKRGQDVALRCDPISGHVSLFWYQQALGQGPEFLTYFQNEAQLDKSGLPSDRFFAERPEGSVSTLKIQRTQQEDSAVYLCASSPRTSGSLRQFFGPGTRLTVL.

The chain employs TRBV6-4 and TRBJ2-1; 9 bases match TRBD2. The germline gives CDR1 MRHNA, CDR2 SNTAGT. The J segment lost 3 bases and the V segment lost 4 bases, leaving 10 bases of the junction unmatched. This CDR3 comprises 17 residues. This CDR3 reads CASSVEGGRELYNEQFF. The CDR3 DNA follows: TGTGCCAGCAGTGTCGAGGGCGGGAGGGAGCTCTACAATGAGCAGTTCTTC.

This sequence joins TRBV7-9 and TRBJ1-1, with TRBD1 matching over 8 bases. The CDR3 is 14 residues long. The germline gives CDR1 SEHNR, CDR2 FQNEAQ (reference sequence). Germline trimming cut 5 bases from V and 5 bases from J; bases unmatched to any gene: 7. The CDR3 DNA reads as TGTGCCAGCAGCGCCCAGGGGGCTGGGACTGAAGCTTTCTTT. Translated: CASSAQGAGTEAFF.

This sequence joins TRBV19 and TRBJ2-7, with 9 bases matching TRBD2. CDR3 length: 14 residues. Germline V gene data show CDR1 as LNHDA and CDR2 as SQIVND (reference sequence). The V segment lost 5 bases and the J segment 6 bases; nucleotides outside the gene matches: 8. CDR3 residues: CASSPVAGAGEQYF. CDR3 nucleotide sequence: TGTGCCAGTAGTCCTGTAGCGGGAGCGGGCGAGCAGTACTTC.

V gene TRBV30 combines with J gene TRBJ1-4; TRBD1 is a possible D gene (5 bases). The V and J ends lost 1 base and 7 bases respectively, with 7 bases between them. The CDR3 is 12 residues long. Looked up from germline, CDR1 is GTSNPN and CDR2 is SVGIG (reference sequence). This CDR3 reads CAWSDRSEKLFF. The CDR3 coding sequence is TGTGCCTGGAGTGACAGGAGTGAAAAACTGTTTTTT.

The chain joins TRBV29-1 to TRBJ2-7, with D perhaps matching TRBD1 or TRBD2 (6 bases each). Germline CDR1 and CDR2: SQVTM and ANQGSEA. The ends were cut back, 4 bases at V and 4 bases at J, with 17 bases in the middle. The CDR3 extends over 14 amino acids. The CDR3 DNA is TGCAGCGTTGGGGTCAAGGGGGGATGGTACGAGCAGTACTTC. This encodes CSVGVKGGWYEQYF.